What follows are 31 T cell receptor beta chains derived from one specimen sequenced in a study of T cells in Graves' hyperthyroidism and ophthalmopathy. It was RNA transcripts that yielded the amplified TCR beta CDR3 regions. First-round RT-PCR of the TCR CDR3 relied on the HTBI primer set. In TCRdb, the multiplex PCR reads were re-called with MiXCR into one record per CDR3 protein. Of more than 350,000 distinct CDR3 sequences in the sample, 13% to 15% were seen once. The specimen sequenced was blood. These receptors came from a woman in her fifties or sixties with Graves' ophthalmopathy.

This clonotype was counted ten times or more. The chain employs TRBV28 and TRBJ1-5; 11 bases map to TRBD1. With 6 bases clipped from V and 6 bases from J, the junction kept 13 bases outside the gene matches. This CDR3 region has 17 residues. Germline CDR1 reads MDHEN; CDR2 reads SYDVKM. The CDR3 nucleotides are TGTGCCAGCAGAATCACCGGGACAGGGGGAAAAGGTCAGCCCCAGCATTTT. Protein product: CASRITGTGGKGQPQHF.

Comments on this clonotype: A much more abundant neighbour one base away suggests this may be a read error. The V gene is TRBV24-1, the J gene TRBJ2-5, with D maybe TRBD1 (6 bases). Germline-derived CDR1 and CDR2 are KGHDR and SFDVKD. The CDR3 is 16 residues long. The CDR3 reads CATGDPGHPQGETQYF. CDR3 in DNA: TGTGCCACCGGTGACCCGGGACATCCCCAGGGAGAGACCCAGTACTTC.

This clonotype occurred many times. The chain carries TRBV5-5 and TRBJ2-7; D is uncertain. This CDR3 region has 15 residues. V was trimmed by 0 bases and J by 2 bases, leaving 12 bases between them. From germline, CDR1 is SGHKS and CDR2 YYEKEE (reference sequence). CDR3 DNA: TGTGCCAGCAGCTTGGGGGCCACCATCACCTACGAGCAGTACTTC. Residues: CASSLGATITYEQYF. The full variable domain, with the rest looked up from reference TRBV5-5 and TRBJ2-7, is DAGVTQSPTHLIKTRGQQVTLRCSPISGHKSVSWYQQVLGQGPQFIFQYYEKEERGRGNFPDRFSARQFPNYSSELNVNALLLGDSALYLCASSLGATITYEQYFGPGTRLTVT.

CDR3 DNA: TGTGCCAGCAGACCCACGGTGGGACGGCAGGGGGGAGAGACCCAGTACTTC. It codes for CASRPTVGRQGGETQYF. The J gene is TRBJ2-5, the V gene TRBV12-3 or TRBV12-4; a weak D match, TRBD1 (7 bases). V was clipped by 6 bases and J by 4 bases, with 24 bases between them. This CDR3 region has 17 residues.

This clonotype has more than one count but fewer than ten. The rearrangement joins TRBV28 to TRBJ1-5, with D maybe TRBD1 (6 bases). The CDR3 sequence is 15 residues long. The germline V gene has CDR1 MDHEN and CDR2 SYDVKM. The germline V and J ends were trimmed by 5 bases and 2 bases, with 13 bases remaining between them. The CDR3 here is CASSPRGGRNQPQHF. The CDR3 DNA is TGTGCCAGCAGTCCCCGGGGGGGGCGCAATCAGCCCCAGCATTTT.

The rearrangement joins TRBV5-1 to TRBJ1-5, with D perhaps matching TRBD1 (5 bases). The CDR3 totals 13 residues. Trimming stripped 4 bases from V and 6 bases from J, with 11 bases between. The V gene's germline CDR1 is SGHRS and CDR2 YFSETQ. The CDR3 loop is CASSVRAGQPQHF. As DNA, the CDR3 is TGCGCCAGCAGCGTCAGGGCTGGTCAGCCCCAGCATTTT.

The table lists this clonotype with many counts. This chain joins TRBV12-3 or TRBV12-4 and TRBJ2-1, with a weak D call TRBD2 (5 bases). The V end lost 2 bases, the J end lost 4 bases, and 12 bases lay between the germline ends. The CDR3 is 15 amino acids. The CDR3 here is CASSLRLGNYNEQFF. CDR3 nucleotides: TGTGCCAGCAGTTTACGACTCGGGAATTACAATGAGCAGTTCTTC.

This clonotype has a count of ten or more. For the CDR3, the DNA is TGTGCCAGCAGTTACACGGACTCCCCCTACGAGCAGTACTTC. It yields the protein CASSYTDSPYEQYF. The chain uses TRBV6-2 or TRBV6-3 and TRBJ2-7, with D perhaps TRBD2 (5 bases). Germline CDR1 MNHEY, CDR2 SVGEGT. V dropped 2 bases and J dropped 2 bases, with 10 bases sitting between them. The CDR3 totals 14 residues.

For the CDR3, the DNA is TGTGCCAGCAGTTATGTGGGCGGGACATCAGATACGCAGTATTTT. Its translation: CASSYVGGTSDTQYF. V and J are TRBV6-1 and TRBJ2-3, with D tentatively TRBD1 or TRBD2 (6 bases each). Trimming took 5 bases from V and 4 from J, leaving 16 bases between them. Germline V gene lookup returns CDR1 MNHNS and CDR2 SASEGT. The CDR3 consists of 15 residues.

V usage is TRBV30 and J usage is TRBJ2-5; possibly TRBD1 for D (6 bases). V shed 3 bases and J shed 5 bases, with 16 bases lying between them. From germline, CDR1 is GTSNPN and CDR2 SVGIG (reference sequence). The CDR3 covers 14 residues. The CDR3, as DNA: TGTGCCTGGAGCGCTGGGGACATGGGGGAGACCCAGTACTTC. This gives the protein CAWSAGDMGETQYF.

This clonotype was observed many times. J is TRBJ2-1 and V is TRBV20-1; D is possibly TRBD1 or TRBD2 (6 bases each). In germline, CDR1 is DFQATT, CDR2 SNEGSKA (reference sequence). The V and J ends lost 1 base and 12 bases respectively, with 10 bases between them. There are 11 residues in the CDR3. The CDR3 sequence: CSARVGGGQFF. The CDR3 bases are TGCAGTGCTAGAGTTGGAGGGGGGCAGTTCTTC.

The chain has TRBV29-1 and TRBJ2-1, with unresolved D. With 6 bases removed from V and 5 bases from J, the gap between germline ends came to 5 bases. The CDR3 length is 10 residues. Germline CDR1 is SQVTM and CDR2 is ANQGSEA. DNA of the CDR3: TGCAGCGTGGCTCACAATGAGCAGTTCTTC. Translated: CSVAHNEQFF.

In its sample, this clonotype was seen many times. This chain links TRBV28 with TRBJ1-2, with a possible D match to TRBD1 (6 bases). The CDR3 is 14 amino acids. Between the trimmed V and J ends, which lost 10 bases and 1 base, there was a span of 16 bases. CDR1 and CDR2 (germline): MDHEN, SYDVKM. CDR3 loop: CATSLRGRNYGYTF. The CDR3 DNA follows: TGTGCCACCTCGCTTCGGGGGCGTAACTATGGCTACACCTTC.

This clonotype was detected a few times. This CDR3 is CASSSELKLSEAFF. CDR3 nucleotides: TGTGCCAGCAGTTCGGAACTGAAGCTTTCTGAAGCTTTCTTT. The chain uses TRBV27 and TRBJ1-1; D uncertain. V lost 4 bases, J lost 6 bases, and 15 bases lay in between. Germline CDR1 MNHEY, CDR2 SMNVEV (reference sequence). The CDR3 has 14 residues.

There are many counts of this clonotype. This sequence joins TRBV28 and TRBJ1-6; TRBD1 aligns across 9 bases. There are 15 residues in the CDR3. V was clipped by 6 bases and J by 8 bases; unmatched bases: 8. Germline V gene sequence: CDR1 MDHEN, CDR2 SYDVKM. CDR3 coding DNA: TGTGCCAGCAGCAACCCGGGACAGGGAGATTCACCCCTCCACTTT. Translation gives CASSNPGQGDSPLHF.

This clonotype was detected many times. The chain has TRBV5-1 and TRBJ2-1; TRBD1 matches at 7 bases. The CDR3 consists of 15 residues. From germline, CDR1 is SGHRS and CDR2 YFSETQ. The junction had 3 bases not matched to a gene; V was cut back by 3 bases and J by 0 bases. The CDR3 bases are TGCGCCAGCAGCTCCCGGGACAGCTCCTACAATGAGCAGTTCTTC. Translating gives CASSSRDSSYNEQFF. The full variable domain, in which reference TRBV5-1 and TRBJ2-1 provide the parts outside the CDR3, is KAGVTQTPRYLIKTRGQQVTLSCSPISGHRSVSWYQQTPGQGLQFLFEYFSETQRNKGNFPGRFSGRQFSNSRSEMNVSTLELGDSALYLCASSSRDSSYNEQFFGPGTRLTVL.

This clonotype was found a few times. V gene TRBV5-8 combines with J gene TRBJ2-1, with 12 bases identical to TRBD2. The germline V gene has CDR1 SGHTS and CDR2 YDEGEE. J gave up 0 bases and V 3 bases, and 7 bases lay outside the gene matches. The length of the CDR3 is 18 residues. CDR3 residues: CASSSRLAGADSYNEQFF. The CDR3 DNA reads TGTGCCAGCAGCTCTAGACTAGCGGGAGCGGACTCCTACAATGAGCAGTTCTTC.

This clonotype was counted ten times or more. The chain employs TRBV18 and TRBJ2-7; the match to TRBD1 covers 8 bases. This CDR3 has 13 amino acids. Trimming removed 3 bases from V and 6 bases from J; junction bases left unmatched: 4. Germline CDR1 reads KGHSH; CDR2 reads LQKENI. The CDR3 DNA sequence: TGTGCCAGCTCACCGGGACAGGAGAGCGAGCAGTACTTC. This translates into CASSPGQESEQYF.

This clonotype was seen many times. The chain links TRBV5-1 to TRBJ1-1, with TRBD1 matching 12 bases. This CDR3 spans 13 amino acids. Per the germline V gene, CDR1 is SGHRS and CDR2 is YFSETQ. V lost 9 bases, J lost 9 bases, and 9 bases stayed unmatched. CDR3 residues: CATTGDRGRKAFF. The CDR3 region has the DNA TGCGCCACCACCGGGGACAGGGGGCGTAAAGCTTTCTTT.

The chain couples TRBV5-1 to TRBJ1-4, with D unresolved. Between the trimmed V and J ends, which lost 0 bases and 3 bases, there was a span of 6 bases. CDR1 is SGHRS, CDR2 YFSETQ, per germline. There are 14 residues in the CDR3. CDR3 residues: CASSLGPSNEKLFF. CDR3 coding DNA: TGCGCCAGCAGCTTGGGACCGTCTAATGAAAAACTGTTTTTT. Combining the CDR3 with reference TRBV5-1 and TRBJ1-4 gives the whole variable domain KAGVTQTPRYLIKTRGQQVTLSCSPISGHRSVSWYQQTPGQGLQFLFEYFSETQRNKGNFPGRFSGRQFSNSRSEMNVSTLELGDSALYLCASSLGPSNEKLFFGSGTQLSVL.

This clonotype has ten or more counts. The V gene is TRBV2, the J gene TRBJ1-5; the match to TRBD1 covers 8 bases. This CDR3 region has 15 residues. V lost 7 bases and J lost 2; bases outside the gene matches: 7. From germline, CDR1 is SNHLY and CDR2 FYNNEI. CDR3 sequence: CASTKGQEGNQPQHF. The CDR3 DNA is TGTGCCAGCACTAAGGGACAGGAGGGCAATCAGCCCCAGCATTTT.

This clonotype has more than one count but fewer than ten. The chain employs TRBV20-1 and TRBJ2-3; a weak D match, TRBD2 (5 bases). CDR1 and CDR2 from the germline V gene are DFQATT and SNEGSKA (reference sequence). The CDR3 runs to 14 residues. V lost 3 bases and J lost 3, with 13 bases in between. The CDR3 DNA follows: TGCAGTGCTAGCGAGCCGGGATTGACAGATACGCAGTATTTT. Translating gives CSASEPGLTDTQYF.

This clonotype has at least ten counts. The gene calls are TRBV3-1 and TRBJ2-3, with 7 positions matching TRBD2. The CDR3 spans 14 residues. Germline V CDR1 and CDR2: LGHDT, YNNKEL (reference sequence). J was trimmed by 6 bases and V by 3 bases; bases with no gene match: 6. The CDR3 sequence is CASSQRERVDTQYF. The CDR3, as DNA: TGTGCCAGCAGCCAGCGGGAGAGGGTGGATACGCAGTATTTT.

V usage is TRBV7-9 and J usage is TRBJ2-1; weak D call: TRBD2 (5 bases). Trimming removed 6 bases at V and 4 bases at J, with 25 bases between. CDR1 and CDR2 from the germline V gene are SEHNR and FQNEAQ (reference sequence). This CDR3 comprises 18 residues. The CDR3 loop is CASSSGLNPLAIYNEQFF. CDR3 nucleotide sequence: TGTGCCAGCAGTTCAGGTTTGAATCCCCTAGCAATATACAATGAGCAGTTCTTC.

The chain has TRBV7-9 and TRBJ2-7, with unresolved D. V lost 6 bases to trimming and J lost 7 bases, with 10 bases between them. The CDR3 sequence is 11 residues long. From germline, CDR1 is SEHNR and CDR2 FQNEAQ (reference sequence). CDR3 sequence: CASRNADEQYF. CDR3 DNA sequence: TGTGCCAGCAGGAATGCAGATGAGCAGTACTTC.

This clonotype appeared many times. The chain combines TRBV2 with TRBJ2-1, with 8 bases that match TRBD2. This CDR3 comprises 16 residues. Germline CDR1 SNHLY, CDR2 FYNNEI. Trimming cost V 7 bases and J 5 bases; bases outside gene matches: 13. DNA for the CDR3: TGTGCCAGCAAGCGAGGACTAGCAAAACCCGACAATGAGCAGTTCTTC. Translated: CASKRGLAKPDNEQFF.

The sample holds a few counts of this clonotype. At one of its ends the junction is not consistent with the germline gene, which may arise from a read error. The chain combines TRBV6-2 or TRBV6-3 with TRBJ2-2; D may be TRBD1 (6 bases). The germline CDR1 and CDR2 sequences are MNHEY and SVGEGT. CDR3 length: 14 amino acids. The CDR3 loop reads CASSQGSTTGELLF. For the CDR3, the DNA is TGTGCCAGCAGCCAGGGGTCGACAACCGGGGAGCTGCTTTTT.

This clonotype was observed many times. The chain couples TRBV5-5 to TRBJ2-5; a possible D gene is TRBD2 (6 bases). Germline V gene sequence: CDR1 SGHKS, CDR2 YYEKEE (reference sequence). The CDR3 spans 14 residues. V lost 2 bases, J lost 2 bases, and 10 bases lay in between. In DNA form, the CDR3 reads TGTGCCAGCAGCTTTGTGGGGAGGCAAGAGACCCAGTACTTC. It encodes CASSFVGRQETQYF. Based on the CDR3 plus reference TRBV5-5 and TRBJ2-5, the full variable domain is DAGVTQSPTHLIKTRGQQVTLRCSPISGHKSVSWYQQVLGQGPQFIFQYYEKEERGRGNFPDRFSARQFPNYSSELNVNALLLGDSALYLCASSFVGRQETQYFGPGTRLLVL.

In its sample, this clonotype was seen a few times. The chain combines TRBV20-1 with TRBJ2-7, with D unresolved. CDR3 length equals 12 residues. Germline CDR1 DFQATT, CDR2 SNEGSKA (reference sequence). CDR3 in amino acids: CSQNSGSYEQYF. The DNA of the CDR3 is TGCAGCCAGAACTCCGGCTCCTACGAGCAGTACTTC.

This clonotype has ten or more counts. The V gene is TRBV20-1, the J gene TRBJ2-7; 13 bases map to TRBD2. The CDR3 sequence is 15 residues long. CDR1 and CDR2 (germline): DFQATT, SNEGSKA (reference sequence). Trimming removed 3 bases from V and 4 bases from J; junction bases left unmatched: 6. In DNA form, the CDR3 reads TGCAGTGCTAGGATCGGACTAGCGGGAGATTACGAGCAGTACTTC. Protein sequence: CSARIGLAGDYEQYF.

As concerns this clonotype: Given a much more abundant clone one base away, this may be a read error. CDR3 nucleotide sequence: TGCGCCAGCAGCCAGACCCCCTCGAACACCGGGGAGCTGTTTTTT. Protein sequence: CASSQTPSNTGELFF. This sequence joins TRBV4-1 and TRBJ2-2; D unclear. Trimming removed 3 bases from V and 0 bases from J, with 8 bases in between. This CDR3 has 15 amino acids. The germline V gene has CDR1 MGHRA and CDR2 YSYEKL.